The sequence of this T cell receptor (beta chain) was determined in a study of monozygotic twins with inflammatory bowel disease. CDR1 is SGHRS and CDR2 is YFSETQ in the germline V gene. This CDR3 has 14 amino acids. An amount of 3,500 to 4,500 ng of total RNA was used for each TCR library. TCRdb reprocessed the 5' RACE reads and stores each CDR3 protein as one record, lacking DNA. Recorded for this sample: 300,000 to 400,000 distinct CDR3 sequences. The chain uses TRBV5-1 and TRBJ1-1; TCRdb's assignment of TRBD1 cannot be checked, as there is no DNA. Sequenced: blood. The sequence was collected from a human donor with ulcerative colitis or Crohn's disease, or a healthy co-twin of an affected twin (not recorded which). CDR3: CASSPDGQGSEAFF.